A single sample gave rise to the 30 T cell receptor beta chains below, sequenced in a study of T cells after yellow fever vaccination. TCRdb re-derived calls from the 5' RACE reads in MiXCR, one entry per CDR3 protein. The sample shows around 590,000 distinct CDR3 sequences, roughly an eighth of them seen only once. Source: PBMCs, taken on the day of the yellow fever booster vaccination. These receptors were obtained from a man aged 25 to 45 who received the YFV17D yellow fever vaccine.

The gene calls are TRBV5-6 and TRBJ2-7, with a possible D match to TRBD1 (7 bases). The CDR3 length is 15 residues. V was pared by 3 bases and J by 4 bases, with 17 bases between. The germline CDR1 and CDR2 sequences are SGHDT and YYEEEE. CDR3 nucleotides: TGTGCCAGCAGCTCAGGGGCAGGGGGGACATACGAGCAGTACTTC. It codes for CASSSGAGGTYEQYF.

This clonotype was seen more than once but under ten times. This sequence joins TRBV6-1 and TRBJ1-6; TRBD1 might be the D (6 bases). V was clipped by 0 bases and J by 8 bases, with 11 bases between them. The CDR3 has 15 residues. The germline V gene encodes CDR1 MNHNS and CDR2 SASEGT. In DNA, the CDR3 is TGTGCCAGCAGTGAAGCTGCAGGGGCATATTCACCCCTCCACTTT. This sequence encodes CASSEAAGAYSPLHF.

The rearrangement joins TRBV7-2 to TRBJ2-1; D remains unclear. The CDR3 has 15 amino acids. CDR1 is SGHTA and CDR2 is FQGNSA in the germline V gene. V lost 3 bases and J 0 bases, leaving 9 bases between the germline ends. CDR3 loop: CASSLLPSSYNEQFF. The CDR3, as DNA: TGTGCCAGCAGCTTGTTACCGAGCTCCTACAATGAGCAGTTCTTC.

This clonotype occurred a few times. This chain links TRBV7-9 with TRBJ2-3, with no clear D. CDR3 length equals 12 residues. The germline gives CDR1 SEHNR, CDR2 FQNEAQ (reference sequence). V was shortened by 4 bases and J by 8 bases, with 10 bases between the two germline ends. The DNA of the CDR3 is TGTGCCAGCAGCTCAACGCTGAGTACGCAGTATTTT. Translation: CASSSTLSTQYF.

This clonotype turned up a few times. As DNA, the CDR3 is TGCAGCGTTGGAGGGTTAGGGTTCTATGGCTACACCTTC. It translates to CSVGGLGFYGYTF. The V and J genes are TRBV29-1 and TRBJ1-2; D gene uncertain. The V and J ends lost 4 bases and 4 bases respectively, with 13 bases between them. The length of the CDR3 is 13 residues. Germline lookup yields CDR1 SQVTM and CDR2 ANQGSEA. Full variable domain (outside the CDR3, taken from reference TRBV29-1 and TRBJ1-2): SAVISQKPSRDICQRGTSLTIQCQVDSQVTMMFWYRQQPGQSLTLIATANQGSEATYESGFVIDKFPISRPNLTFSTLTVSNMSPEDSSIYLCSVGGLGFYGYTFGSGTRLTVV.

The chain couples TRBV7-2 to TRBJ2-7; 9 bases fit TRBD1. V was clipped by 5 bases and J by 2 bases; unmatched bases: 7. CDR3 length: 15 residues. CDR1 is SGHTA and CDR2 is FQGNSA in the germline V gene. For the CDR3, the DNA is TGTGCCAGCAGCCGCCAGGGACAGGGCCCCTACGAGCAGTACTTC. Translated: CASSRQGQGPYEQYF.

CDR3 residues: CASSPSGRATLGTQYF. Written as DNA, the CDR3 is TGTGCCAGCAGCCCTAGCGGGAGAGCTACCCTAGGGACCCAGTACTTC. This chain connects TRBV11-2 to TRBJ2-5, with 10 bases identical to TRBD2. CDR3 length: 16 residues. Germline trimming cut 5 bases from V and 7 bases from J; bases unmatched to any gene: 13. Germline CDR1 SGHAT, CDR2 FQNNGV.

CDR3 sequence: CASSQTSGSLYEQYF. CDR3 DNA: TGTGCCAGCAGCCAAACTAGCGGGAGTCTCTACGAGCAGTACTTC. This rearrangement joins TRBV12-3 or TRBV12-4 to TRBJ2-7; 11 bases line up with TRBD2. The V gene end was trimmed by 6 bases and the J gene end by 3 bases; junction bases not matched to a gene: 7. The CDR3 loop spans 15 amino acids.

The rearrangement links TRBV3-1 to TRBJ2-7; D unclear. Per germline, CDR1 LGHDT and CDR2 YNNKEL (reference sequence). The CDR3 runs to 15 residues. V was cut by 1 base and J by 7 bases, with 17 bases left in between. The CDR3 sequence: CASSQGRSVLGEQYF. The CDR3 DNA reads TGTGCCAGCAGCCAAGGTCGGAGTGTCTTGGGGGAGCAGTACTTC.

The genes are TRBV6-2 or TRBV6-3 and TRBJ2-5; D is uncertain. This CDR3 is built from 20 residues. Looked up from germline, CDR1 is MNHEY and CDR2 is SVGEGT. Trimming pared 2 bases from V and 2 bases from J, leaving 27 bases between. CDR3: CASSYPLGLSSGKDQETQYF. The CDR3 nucleotides are TGTGCCAGCAGTTACCCTCTGGGGTTATCTAGTGGGAAAGATCAAGAGACCCAGTACTTC.

This clonotype was observed many times. The chain links TRBV7-2 to TRBJ2-5; no definite D call. Trimming took off 1 base at V and 5 bases at J, with 8 bases between the two ends. The CDR3 is 13 amino acids. Germline V gene data show CDR1 as SGHTA and CDR2 as FQGNSA. In nucleotides, the CDR3 is TGTGCCAGCAGCTTAGGGGTTCGGGAGACCCAGTACTTC. Its protein product is CASSLGVRETQYF.

This clonotype was seen more than once but under ten times. The chain recombines TRBV29-1 with TRBJ2-2, with TRBD2 as a possible D gene (5 bases). Germline loops: CDR1 SQVTM, CDR2 ANQGSEA. V gave up 4 bases and J gave up 1 base, with 10 bases separating them. This CDR3 is 14 amino acids long. DNA for the CDR3: TGCAGCGTTGGAGACTACCTGAACACCGGGGAGCTGTTTTTT. Its translation is CSVGDYLNTGELFF.

This clonotype was counted between two and nine times. The chain carries TRBV2 and TRBJ2-5; D call uncertain. Germline CDR1 is SNHLY and CDR2 is FYNNEI. Trimming shortened V by 6 bases and J by 5 bases, and 16 bases separated the two germline ends. The CDR3 contains 14 residues. The CDR3: CASSDGPIGETQYF. CDR3 DNA sequence: TGTGCCAGCAGCGATGGACCCATCGGGGAGACCCAGTACTTC.

The rearrangement uses TRBV20-1 and TRBJ1-2, with D uncertain. This CDR3 is built from 11 residues. Germline-derived CDR1 and CDR2 are DFQATT and SNEGSKA (reference sequence). V dropped 3 bases and J dropped 4 bases, with 6 bases sitting between them. The CDR3 coding sequence is TGCAGTGCTAGTCACAGCTATGGCTACACCTTC. Its translation is CSASHSYGYTF.

This clonotype was counted only a few times. V usage is TRBV7-9 and J usage is TRBJ2-3; a weak D match, TRBD2 (5 bases). Trimming took off 10 bases at V and 4 bases at J, with 15 bases between the two ends. Germline V CDR1 and CDR2: SEHNR, FQNEAQ (reference sequence). The CDR3 is made up of 13 amino acids. DNA of the CDR3: TGTGCCACCCTCCGGGGAGTAGCAGATACGCAGTATTTT. It yields the protein CATLRGVADTQYF.

Here the CDR3 DNA reads TGTGCCAGCAGCTTAGTAGGTTGGGCCAACGTCCTGACTTTC. This sequence encodes CASSLVGWANVLTF. V gene TRBV7-6 combines with J gene TRBJ2-6; no clear D. Trimming pared 1 base from V and 5 bases from J, leaving 6 bases between. Germline assignment: CDR1 SGHVS and CDR2 FNYEAQ. The CDR3 extends over 14 amino acids.

This clonotype came up a few times. This sequence joins TRBV5-1 and TRBJ2-5, with D uncertain. Looked up from germline, CDR1 is SGHRS and CDR2 is YFSETQ. Trimming pared 3 bases from V and 1 base from J, leaving 7 bases between. This CDR3 is built from 13 residues. The CDR3 DNA reads TGCGCCAGCAGCTCCCTTTTCCAAGAGACCCAGTACTTC. Its translation: CASSSLFQETQYF.

This clonotype has only a few counts. The chain recombines TRBV30 with TRBJ2-5; 8 nucleotides line up with TRBD1. Germline CDR1 is GTSNPN and CDR2 is SVGIG (reference sequence). The V segment lost 3 bases and the J segment 2 bases; nucleotides outside the gene matches: 2. This CDR3 comprises 13 residues. The CDR3 nucleotides read TGTGCCTGGAGAACAGGGGGGCAAGAGACCCAGTACTTC. Translated, it gives CAWRTGGQETQYF.

This clonotype has only a few counts. The V and J genes are TRBV28 and TRBJ2-3; no firm D call. Germline V gene sequence: CDR1 MDHEN, CDR2 SYDVKM. The V end was cut by 5 bases, the J end by 4 bases, with 22 bases between. This CDR3 region has 17 residues. The CDR3 loop is CASSPFSAELKADTQYF. The CDR3 DNA reads TGTGCCAGCAGTCCATTCTCTGCGGAACTAAAGGCAGATACGCAGTATTTT.

This clonotype was detected only a few times. The rearrangement links TRBV15 to TRBJ2-7, with D possibly TRBD1 on 6 matching bases. CDR1 LNHNV and CDR2 YYDKDF come from the germline V gene (reference sequence). The ends were cut back, 1 base at V and 4 bases at J, with 20 bases in the middle. This CDR3 is 17 amino acids long. In DNA form, the CDR3 reads TGTGCCACCAGCAGAGGCCCACCGACGGGACACCCGTACGAGCAGTACTTC. Its protein is CATSRGPPTGHPYEQYF.

This clonotype was seen a single time. The chain carries TRBV5-4 and TRBJ2-3; 9 positions agree with TRBD2. Germline V gene data show CDR1 as SGHNT and CDR2 as YYREEE (reference sequence). The V segment lost 0 bases and the J segment 5 bases; nucleotides outside the gene matches: 7. CDR3 length: 16 amino acids. CDR3 sequence (DNA): TGTGCCAGCAGCTTGGCCGTGCGGGAGGGCCAAGATACGCAGTATTTT. The encoded protein is CASSLAVREGQDTQYF. The full variable domain, its missing parts supplied by reference TRBV5-4 and TRBJ2-3, is ETGVTQSPTHLIKTRGQQVTLRCSSQSGHNTVSWYQQALGQGPQFIFQYYREEENGRGNFPPRFSGLQFPNYSSELNVNALELDDSALYLCASSLAVREGQDTQYFGPGTRLTVL.

The chain employs TRBV7-9 and TRBJ2-2; TRBD2 agrees at 12 bases. Looked up from germline, CDR1 is SEHNR and CDR2 is FQNEAQ (reference sequence). Unmatched junction bases numbered 6, after V lost 6 bases and J lost 7 bases. This CDR3 has 15 amino acids. The CDR3 protein is CASRSTSGSVGELFF. CDR3 coding DNA: TGTGCCAGCAGATCGACTAGCGGGAGTGTCGGGGAGCTGTTTTTT.

This clonotype has a count of ten or more. The V and J genes are TRBV3-1 and TRBJ2-3, with D perhaps assigned TRBD1 or TRBD2 (5 bases each). The CDR3 spans 13 residues. V lost 4 bases and J 2 bases, leaving 7 bases between the germline ends. Germline loops: CDR1 LGHDT, CDR2 YNNKEL (reference sequence). As DNA, the CDR3 is TGTGCCAGCAGCCCGGGACCCACAGATACGCAGTATTTT. As protein: CASSPGPTDTQYF.

V and J are TRBV10-3 and TRBJ2-3; 7 nucleotides match TRBD1. V was clipped by 2 bases and J by 3 bases; unmatched bases: 14. The CDR3 totals 18 residues. CDR1 ENHRY and CDR2 SYGVKD come from the germline V gene. CDR3 DNA sequence: TGTGCCATCAGTGAGGGTGGCCACAGGGGTTTTTTAACAGATACGCAGTATTTT. Amino acid sequence: CAISEGGHRGFLTDTQYF.

The gene calls are TRBV10-1 and TRBJ2-7; D unclear. CDR3 length: 14 residues. The germline gives CDR1 WNHNN, CDR2 SYGVQD (reference sequence). Trimming stripped 10 bases from V and 2 bases from J, with 18 bases between. The CDR3 loop reads CATAASGKTYEQYF. CDR3 coding DNA: TGCGCCACCGCGGCAAGTGGTAAAACCTACGAGCAGTACTTC.

The chain links TRBV4-2 to TRBJ2-1; 9 bases map to TRBD2. With V trimmed by 3 bases and J by 3 bases, 3 bases remained unmatched. There are 15 residues in the CDR3. Germline V CDR1 and CDR2: LGHNA, YNFKEQ. CDR3 protein: CASSQGTSHYNEQFF. CDR3 DNA sequence: TGTGCCAGCAGCCAGGGGACTAGCCACTACAATGAGCAGTTCTTC.

With respect to this clonotype: A single base separates this from a much larger clone, so it may be a read error. This chain uses TRBV15 with TRBJ2-1; D unresolved. Germline CDR1 LNHNV, CDR2 YYDKDF (reference sequence). This CDR3 comprises 11 residues. The V end lost 1 base, the J end lost 8 bases, and 3 bases lay between the germline ends. DNA for the CDR3: TGTGCCACCAGCAGAGTTGATGAGCAGTTCTTC. Translation gives CATSRVDEQFF.

J is TRBJ2-1 and V is TRBV28; 7 bases are shared with TRBD1. This CDR3 is built from 15 residues. V lost 5 bases to trimming and J lost 7 bases; unmatched junction nucleotides: 11. The germline CDR1 and CDR2 sequences are MDHEN and SYDVKM. CDR3 DNA: TGTGCCAGCAGTCAAACAGGGGTGGGACAGAATGAGCAGTTCTTC. Residues: CASSQTGVGQNEQFF.

There are a few counts of this clonotype. The CDR3 DNA reads as TGCAGTGCTAGAGCTAGGACCCACAACTCCTACGAGCAGTACTTC. This codes for CSARARTHNSYEQYF. The genes are TRBV20-1 and TRBJ2-7; D not certain. Germline-derived CDR1 and CDR2 are DFQATT and SNEGSKA (reference sequence). The CDR3 runs to 15 residues. V gave up 1 base and J gave up 0 bases, with 13 bases separating them.

Turning to this clonotype: The CDR3 does not end in the conserved phenylalanine or tryptophan, so this is likely a read error. The rearrangement joins TRBV10-1 to TRBJ2-1; 11 bases agree with TRBD2. J gave up 10 bases and V 0 bases, and 8 bases lay outside the gene matches. The CDR3 covers 16 residues. Germline V gene sequence: CDR1 WNHNN, CDR2 SYGVQD (reference sequence). CDR3 protein: CASSESRLAGGVEQFS. The CDR3 coding sequence is TGCGCCAGCAGTGAGTCGCGGCTAGCGGGAGGTGTAGAGCAGTTCTCC.